This record looks at one T cell receptor beta chain sequence and its context. The target of this receptor is not known. No much larger clonotype is one base removed from it; base qualities were not supplied. The library was made by the immunoSEQ multiplex PCR assay. The source is immuneACCESS, and TCRdb retained only in-frame sequences with V and J called. Part of the clones is not carried over; for the studies checked, unresolved V genes explain less than half of this, and the remainder is unexplained. The sample data list approximately 97,000 clones, and almost 90% of these were observed just once. Together, the top ten hold 11% to 15% of the sample. The data are from a study of control samples from healthy donors and cancer patients (dated by TCRdb to about 2020). The germline V and J ends show losses of 5 bases and 0 bases respectively, and no gene match explains 4 bases of the junction. Reading from cysteine to phenylalanine, the CDR3 counts 14 amino acids. Solely the CDR3 DNA is kept, with 42 bases framed from the first base. For CDR1 and CDR2, the germline V gene (reference sequence) lists WNHNN and SYGVQD.

The receptor chain draws on TRBV10-1 and TRBJ2-7, with 7 middle bases fitting TRBD1. Material for sequencing was blood. The receptor's source is a man between 25 and 39 years old in good health. The DNA sequence reads TGCGCCAGCAGTTTCGACAGGGCCTCCTACGAGCAGTACTTC. Its translation reads: CASSFDRASYEQYF.